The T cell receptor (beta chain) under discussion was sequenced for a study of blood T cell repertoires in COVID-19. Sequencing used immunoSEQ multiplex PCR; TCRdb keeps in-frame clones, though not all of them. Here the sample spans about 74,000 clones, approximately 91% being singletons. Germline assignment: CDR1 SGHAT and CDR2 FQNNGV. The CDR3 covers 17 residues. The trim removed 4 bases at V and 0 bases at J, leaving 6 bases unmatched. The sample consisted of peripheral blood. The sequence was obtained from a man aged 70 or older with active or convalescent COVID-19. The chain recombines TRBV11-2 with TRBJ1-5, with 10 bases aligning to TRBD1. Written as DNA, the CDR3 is TGTGCCAGCAGCTGGCGGGACAGGGGTCATAGCAATCAGCCCCAGCATTTT. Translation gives CASSWRDRGHSNQPQHF.